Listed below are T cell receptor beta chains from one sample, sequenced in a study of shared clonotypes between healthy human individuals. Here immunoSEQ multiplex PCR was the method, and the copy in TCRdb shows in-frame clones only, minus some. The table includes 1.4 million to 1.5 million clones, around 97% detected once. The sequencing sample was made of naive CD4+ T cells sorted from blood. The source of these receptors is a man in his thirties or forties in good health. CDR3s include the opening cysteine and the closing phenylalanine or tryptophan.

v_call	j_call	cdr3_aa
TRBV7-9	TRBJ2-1	CASSPRTSSYNEQFF
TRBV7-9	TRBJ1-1	CASGFSNTEAFF
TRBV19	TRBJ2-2	CASSPTGTGVNTGELFF
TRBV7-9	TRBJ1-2	CALPTGPGERINYGYTF
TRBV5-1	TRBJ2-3	CASSSGTGDPSTDTQYF
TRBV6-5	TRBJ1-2	CAARGNYGYTF
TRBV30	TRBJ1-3	CACSGPGTGTYGNTIYF
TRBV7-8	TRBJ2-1	CASSPGTSGRAGPFF
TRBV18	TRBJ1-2	CASRSGTGDYGYTF
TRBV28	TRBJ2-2	CASSFSMGHPNTGELFF
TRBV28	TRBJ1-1	CASSSAPDGHTEAFF
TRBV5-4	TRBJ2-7	CASSLKLAGRYEQYF
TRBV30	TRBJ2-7	CAWGLAGGRYEQYF
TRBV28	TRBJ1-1	CASSLSDRGAFF
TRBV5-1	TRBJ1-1	CASSKQGAGAEAFF
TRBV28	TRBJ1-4	CASSLQGRNEKLFF
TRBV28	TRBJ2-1	CASSSLAGAFGEQFF
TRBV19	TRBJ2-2	CASSMWVSVDTGELFF
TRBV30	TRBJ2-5	CAWSVPPDRAKETQYF
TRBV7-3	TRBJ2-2	CASSLIGDTGELFF
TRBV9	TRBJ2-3	CASSVVGGGTDTQYF
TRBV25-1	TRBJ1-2	CASSEYKGTGYGYTF
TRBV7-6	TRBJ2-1	CASSLAVVDHLSYNEQFF
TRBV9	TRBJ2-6	CASSESPRQGGPGANVLTF
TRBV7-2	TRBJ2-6	CASSATSGANVLTF
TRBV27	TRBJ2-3	CASSSPSGITDTQYF
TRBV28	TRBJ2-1	CASSLTGQGYNEQFF
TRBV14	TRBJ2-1	CARDGTSGGNYNEQFF
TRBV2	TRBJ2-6	CATTNIGGANVLTF
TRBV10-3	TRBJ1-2	CAISESPGNYGYTF
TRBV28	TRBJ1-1	CASRDRQGMRLAFF
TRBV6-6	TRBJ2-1	CASSPFPGAGVDEQFF
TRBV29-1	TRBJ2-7	CSIAGDRVYEQYF
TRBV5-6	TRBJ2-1	CASSWDYSSYNEQFF
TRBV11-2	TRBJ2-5	CASSLGRRETQYF
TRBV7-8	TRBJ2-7	CASSSTGLAGGEQYF
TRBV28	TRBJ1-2	CASSLGQGGYGYTF
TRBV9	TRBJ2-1	CASSVDSSYNEQFF
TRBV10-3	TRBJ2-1	CATHPAGTSGTPRQFF
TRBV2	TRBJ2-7	CASTPGWYEQYF
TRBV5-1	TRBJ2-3	CASSTGQGRTSGKSADTQYF
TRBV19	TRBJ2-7	CASSQLAGEQYF
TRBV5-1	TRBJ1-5	CASSLGQVNQPQHF
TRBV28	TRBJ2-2	CASSPGGPVGELFF
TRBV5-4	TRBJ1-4	CASSLGQGREKLFF
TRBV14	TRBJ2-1	CASSQLPSSYNEQFF
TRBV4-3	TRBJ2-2	CASSLGGSGNTGELFF
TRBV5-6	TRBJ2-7	CASSLDSGSIYEQYF